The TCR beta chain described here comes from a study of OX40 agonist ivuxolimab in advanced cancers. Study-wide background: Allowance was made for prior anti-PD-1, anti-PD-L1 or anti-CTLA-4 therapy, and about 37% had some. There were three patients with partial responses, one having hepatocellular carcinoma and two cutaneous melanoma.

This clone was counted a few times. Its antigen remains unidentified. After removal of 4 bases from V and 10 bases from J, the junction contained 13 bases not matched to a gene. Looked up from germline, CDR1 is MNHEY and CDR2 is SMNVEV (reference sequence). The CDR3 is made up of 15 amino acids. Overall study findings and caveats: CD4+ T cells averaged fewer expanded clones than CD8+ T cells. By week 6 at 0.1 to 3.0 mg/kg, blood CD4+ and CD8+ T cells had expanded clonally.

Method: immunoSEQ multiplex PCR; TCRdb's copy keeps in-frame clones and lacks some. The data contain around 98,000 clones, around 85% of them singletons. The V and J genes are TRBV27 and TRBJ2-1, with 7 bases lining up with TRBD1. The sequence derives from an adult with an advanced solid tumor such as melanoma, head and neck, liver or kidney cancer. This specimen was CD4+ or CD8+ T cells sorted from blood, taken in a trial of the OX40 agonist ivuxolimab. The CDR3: CASSSDRAPLREQFF. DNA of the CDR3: TGTGCCAGCAGTTCCGACAGGGCTCCTTTACGAGAGCAGTTCTTC.